This TCR beta chain was sequenced during a study of cytomegalovirus exposure and HLA in healthy donors. In the case of this clone: Its antigen is not identified.

Study results and caveats: Among TCR beta chains, those listed as cytomegalovirus-associated numbered some 170. The majority of TCR sequences were rare, yet some public TCRs appeared in many donors.

The donors were in the approximately 130-subject validation cohort; that cohort was separate from the roughly 700-subject first cohort. The V gene lost 6 bases and the J gene lost 0 bases, with 18 bases spanning the gap. The CDR3 consists of 18 residues. CDR1 is SEHNR and CDR2 is FQNEAQ in the germline V gene (reference sequence). The data were produced by immunoSEQ multiplex PCR, yet TCRdb's version contains in-frame clones alone and is incomplete. The sample records some 120,000 clones, over 85% being singletons. Sequenced input: PBMCs. This sequence originates from a man younger than 45 in good health and CMV-seronegative. The V gene is TRBV7-9, the J gene TRBJ1-6; D unclear. CDR3 in amino acids: CASSRVVGVSSYNSPLHF. CDR3 DNA: TGTGCCAGCAGTCGGGTCGTCGGGGTGAGCTCCTATAATTCACCCCTCCACTTT. The full variable domain, its missing parts supplied by reference TRBV7-9 and TRBJ1-6, is DTGVSQNPRHKITKRGQNVTFRCDPISEHNRLYWYRQTLGQGPEFLTYFQNEAQLEKSRLLSDRFSAERPKGSFSTLEIQRTEQGDSAMYLCASSRVVGVSSYNSPLHFGNGTRLTVT.